This TCR beta chain was identified during a study of CXCR3-negative and CXCR3-positive naive CD8 T cells. Study-wide findings and caveats: Fresh PBMCs went into most assays, and CXCR3 expression partly declined after cryopreservation. Naive cells that were CXCR3-positive had more hydrophobic TRB CDR3s (compared with CXCR3-negative naive cells).

This CDR3 region has 13 residues. Germline V gives CDR1 MGHRA, CDR2 YSYEKL. To note about this clonotype: The antigen is unknown.

The TRB libraries of cDNA were built by UMI-labeled 5' RACE. TCRdb derives one entry per CDR3 protein from the 5' RACE reads, leaving out DNA. This table holds 150,000 or so distinct CDR3 sequences. The source material was naive CXCR3+ CD8+ T cells from blood. Specified subset: CD45RO-CCR7+CD27+CD95- naive CD8+ T cells expressing CXCR3 (TNR3+). The chain employs TRBV4-1 and TRBJ1-4; TCRdb names TRBD1, which stays unverified in the absence of DNA. The clonotype was recovered from a human donor in good health. Some clones in this sample may be carry-over from other donors' samples. This chain's CDR3 is CASSQDVVQGLFF.